Given below is one T cell receptor (beta chain) in context. Trimming removed 5 bases at V and 11 bases at J, with 10 bases between. Germline CDR1 SNHLY, CDR2 FYNNEI. This CDR3 contains 11 residues. These data originate in a study of CD8 T cells in Susac syndrome. cDNA came from approximately 0.5 to 1 ug RNA primed by random hexamers. TCRdb re-called the immunoSEQ multiplex PCR reads with MiXCR, one entry per CDR3 protein. This sample carries 160,000 or so distinct CDR3 sequences, around 93% of them seen once, and the ten largest clones take roughly 0.13%. The sequencing input was CD4+ T cells from PBMCs. This sequence originates from a human donor in good health. The V gene is TRBV2, the J gene TRBJ1-5; D call uncertain. The DNA for the CDR3 is TGTGCCAGCAGTCTCTTTAGGTCCCAGCATTTT. It is translated as CASSLFRSQHF.